The source of this T cell receptor beta chain is a study of response to subunit inactivated influenza vaccine. The study's findings and limits: Only a handful of new T cells, the authors suggested, are recruited with each seasonal influenza vaccination.

Turning to this clonotype: The antigen is not known.

MiXCR, applied by TCRdb to the RT-PCR reads, yields one record per CDR3 protein. This sample has hundreds of thousands of distinct CDR3 sequences, with 16% found just once. This specimen consisted of CD4+ T cells sorted from PBMCs, obtained around 25 months after vaccination. The sequence was collected from a man aged 45 to 75 who received an inactivated influenza vaccine.

The CDR3 nucleotides read TGTGCCAGCAGCCAGGGACCGAGAGCAACTAATGAAAAACTGTTTTTT. Protein: CASSQGPRATNEKLFF. The genes are TRBV9 and TRBJ1-4; TRBD1 is a possible D gene (5 bases). The CDR3 is made up of 16 amino acids. CDR1 and CDR2 from the germline V gene are SGDLS and YYNGEE. Trimming took 4 bases from V and 0 from J, leaving 13 bases between them.